The rows below give T cell receptor beta chains drawn from one sample of a study of PD-L1 blockade in urothelial cancer. Assay: immunoSEQ multiplex PCR; the TCRdb copy retains only in-frame clones and omits some. In the table there are around 45,000 clones, about 83% of which are singletons. Material: PBMCs, obtained around atezolizumab (anti-PD-L1) treatment. These receptors all come from a man aged 55 to 70 with urothelial cancer. CDR3s include the opening cysteine and the closing phenylalanine or tryptophan. D genes are given only for firm matches. Size values are once, few and many counts, or a class for expanded clones, and some rows have none.

CDR3aa,CDR3nt,j_gene,v_gene,abundance,d_gene
CASSGGRSGELFF,TGTGCCAGCAGCGGGGGGCGCAGCGGGGAGCTGTTTTTT,TRBJ2-2,TRBV2,once,-
CASSFGGGSYEQYF,TGCGCCAGCAGCTTCGGGGGAGGTAGCTACGAGCAGTACTTC,TRBJ2-7,TRBV5-1,once,-
CASSESYLETEYNEQFF,TGCGCCAGCAGTGAGTCATATTTGGAGACTGAGTACAATGAGCAGTTCTTC,TRBJ2-1,TRBV10-1,-,-
CASSPQRANQPQHF,TGTGCCAGCTCACCACAAAGAGCAAATCAGCCCCAGCATTTT,TRBJ1-5,TRBV18,once,-
CASSFSPGTYNSPLHF,TGCGCCAGCAGCTTTTCTCCGGGGACCTATAATTCACCCCTCCACTTT,TRBJ1-6,TRBV5-1,once,-
CASSSGGTSGGVAETQYF,TGTGCCAGCAGCTCGGGGGGGACTAGCGGGGGGGTCGCGGAGACCCAGTACTTC,TRBJ2-5,TRBV5-4,-,TRBD2
CASSTLQGRTEAFF,TGTGCCAGCAGTACACTACAGGGGAGGACTGAAGCTTTCTTT,TRBJ1-1,TRBV28,-,TRBD1
CASSLTSGEVGDTQYF,TGCGCCAGCAGCTTGACTAGCGGGGAGGTGGGAGATACGCAGTATTTT,TRBJ2-3,TRBV5-1,-,TRBD2
CASRPPLGLGLQYF,TGTGCCAGCAGGCCCCCCCTTGGCTTGGGACTCCAGTACTTC,TRBJ2-7,TRBV28,once,-
CASSRGPRGPPGNTIYF,TGTGCCAGCAGCCGAGGGCCCCGCGGACCTCCTGGAAACACCATATATTTT,TRBJ1-3,TRBV2,once,-
CASSARQRNEQFF,TGTGCCAGTAGTGCTAGACAGAGGAATGAGCAGTTCTTC,TRBJ2-1,TRBV19,-,-
CASSLGRVSNEQFF,TGTGCCAGCAGCTTAGGCAGGGTCTCGAATGAGCAGTTCTTC,TRBJ2-1,TRBV11-2,-,-
CASSRTGGTYNEQFF,TGTGCCAGCAGTAGGACAGGGGGAACCTACAATGAGCAGTTCTTC,TRBJ2-1,TRBV9,-,TRBD1
CASSLTDHQPQHF,TGTGCCAGCAGTTTGACAGACCATCAGCCCCAGCATTTT,TRBJ1-5,TRBV28,-,-
CASSPGEPPATQYF,TGTGCCAGCAGCCCAGGGGAGCCTCCAGCTACGCAGTATTTT,TRBJ2-3,TRBV11-3,-,-
CASSSDRVRSPLHF,TGTGCCAGTAGTTCCGACAGGGTCCGCTCACCCCTCCACTTT,TRBJ1-6,TRBV19,-,TRBD1
CASSVVAGSNTEAFF,TGTGCCAGCAGCGTAGTAGCCGGATCGAACACTGAAGCTTTCTTT,TRBJ1-1,TRBV9,few,-
CSAARDYGYTF,TGCAGTGCAGCGCGAGACTATGGCTACACCTTC,TRBJ1-2,TRBV20-1,-,-
CASSSDRDRTFF,TGTGCCAGCAGCTCCGACAGGGACCGAACTTTCTTT,TRBJ1-1,TRBV6-5,few,TRBD1
CASSLTRETEAFF,TGTGCCAGCAGCCTAACGAGGGAGACTGAAGCTTTCTTT,TRBJ1-1,TRBV7-2,-,-
CASSPTGQGTYGYTF,TGCGCCAGCAGCCCGACGGGACAGGGGACCTATGGCTACACCTTC,TRBJ1-2,TRBV5-1,-,TRBD1
CASSRTVSNTEAFF,TGTGCCAGCAGCCGAACGGTCTCTAACACTGAAGCTTTCTTT,TRBJ1-1,TRBV5-4,-,-
CASSERDREGHEQYF,TGTGCCAGCAGTGAGCGGGACAGGGAAGGCCACGAGCAGTACTTC,TRBJ2-7,TRBV25-1,-,TRBD1
CASSFNSNYGYTF,TGTGCCAGCAGTTTCAACAGCAACTATGGCTACACCTTC,TRBJ1-2,TRBV2,-,-
CASSLSLGGLASEQYF,TGTGCCAGCAGCTTAAGTCTAGGGGGACTAGCAAGCGAGCAGTACTTC,TRBJ2-7,TRBV7-9,-,TRBD2
CASSFFGGSYEQYF,TGTGCCAGCAGTTTCTTCGGCGGGTCCTACGAGCAGTACTTC,TRBJ2-7,TRBV27,once,-
CASSADSNTEAFF,TGTGCCAGCAGCGCGGACAGTAACACTGAAGCTTTCTTT,TRBJ1-1,TRBV7-6,-,-
CASSLGLSVETQYF,TGTGCCAGCAGCTTAGGACTTAGCGTAGAGACCCAGTACTTC,TRBJ2-5,TRBV7-2,-,-
CASSEVLGGLAGTGELFF,TGTGCCAGCAGTGAAGTCCTAGGAGGACTAGCTGGGACCGGGGAGCTGTTTTTT,TRBJ2-2,TRBV2,-,TRBD2
CASSETGTTYGYTF,TGTGCCAGCAGTGAAACAGGAACCACCTATGGCTACACCTTC,TRBJ1-2,TRBV2,-,-
CAITNGQPYGYTF,TGTGCCATCACCAACGGACAGCCATATGGCTACACCTTC,TRBJ1-2,TRBV10-3,-,-
CASSQDRQGLDEQYF,TGCGCCAGCAGCCAAGATCGACAGGGCCTCGACGAGCAGTACTTC,TRBJ2-7,TRBV4-1,-,TRBD1
CASSLGLAGGYNEQFF,TGTGCCAGCAGCCTAGGACTAGCGGGGGGGTACAATGAGCAGTTCTTC,TRBJ2-1,TRBV4-2,-,TRBD2
CASGGGRRVYGYTF,TGTGCCAGCGGGGGGGGAAGGCGGGTCTATGGCTACACCTTC,TRBJ1-2,TRBV28,-,-
CASKRVLADTQYF,TGTGCCAGCAAGAGGGTTCTCGCAGATACGCAGTATTTT,TRBJ2-3,TRBV7-9,few,-
CASSLNRENEQYF,TGCGCCAGCAGCTTAAACAGGGAAAACGAGCAGTACTTC,TRBJ2-7,TRBV5-1,once,-
CASSQAGTGEAQPQHF,TGCGCCAGCAGCCAGGCAGGGACAGGGGAAGCTCAGCCCCAGCATTTT,TRBJ1-5,TRBV4-1,-,TRBD1
CASSLRTVRGTEAFF,TGTGCCAGCAGCCTCCGGACGGTCCGGGGCACTGAAGCTTTCTTT,TRBJ1-1,TRBV7-2,-,-
CASSDGGTASSNYGYTF,TGTGCCAGCAGTGATGGGGGGACAGCTTCGTCTAACTATGGCTACACCTTC,TRBJ1-2,TRBV2,-,TRBD1
CASSLEGARDEKLFF,TGTGCCAGCAGCTTAGAGGGGGCGCGGGATGAAAAACTGTTTTTT,TRBJ1-4,TRBV7-8,-,TRBD1
CASSQDPGQGFDTQYF,TGCGCCAGCAGCCAAGATCCAGGACAGGGCTTTGATACGCAGTATTTT,TRBJ2-3,TRBV4-1,-,TRBD1
CSVELGHEQFF,TGCAGCGTTGAATTGGGGCATGAGCAGTTCTTC,TRBJ2-1,TRBV29-1,-,-
CASSHVRDRGNEQYF,TGCGCCAGCAGCCATGTCCGGGACAGGGGAAACGAGCAGTACTTC,TRBJ2-7,TRBV4-1,-,TRBD1
CASSVQGYNSPLHF,TGCGCCAGCAGCGTCCAGGGGTACAATTCACCCCTCCACTTT,TRBJ1-6,TRBV5-1,-,-
CASSLAGTGTSYEQYF,TGCGCCAGCAGCTTGGCTGGGACAGGGACTTCCTACGAGCAGTACTTC,TRBJ2-7,TRBV5-1,-,TRBD1
CASSLEATGELFF,TGCGCCAGCAGCTTGGAAGCCACCGGGGAGCTGTTTTTT,TRBJ2-2,TRBV5-1,-,-
CASAMGSGGPPYNEQFF,TGTGCCAGCGCCATGGGTAGCGGGGGGCCCCCTTACAATGAGCAGTTCTTC,TRBJ2-1,TRBV9,few,TRBD2
CAISEYGNEQFF,TGTGCCATCAGTGAGTACGGCAATGAGCAGTTCTTC,TRBJ2-1,TRBV10-3,-,-
CAWGTGRYTEAFF,TGTGCCTGGGGGACAGGGAGGTACACTGAAGCTTTCTTT,TRBJ1-1,TRBV30,few,TRBD1
CASSHGQGGGYTF,TGTGCCAGCAGCCACGGACAGGGGGGCGGCTACACCTTC,TRBJ1-2,TRBV5-8,-,TRBD1
CASSLQGGYQETQYF,TGCGCCAGCAGCTTACAAGGCGGGTACCAAGAGACCCAGTACTTC,TRBJ2-5,TRBV5-1,-,-
CASSARGKNIQYF,TGTGCCAGCAGCGCCCGGGGCAAAAACATTCAGTACTTC,TRBJ2-4,TRBV14,-,-
CASSSESGFSTEAFF,TGTGCCAGCAGCTCGGAGTCGGGGTTTAGCACTGAAGCTTTCTTT,TRBJ1-1,TRBV5-8,-,-
CASMGEGRSPLHF,TGTGCCAGCATGGGAGAGGGGAGGTCACCCCTCCACTTT,TRBJ1-6,TRBV2,-,-
CASSLWSPGQGYEQYF,TGTGCCAGCAGTTTATGGTCTCCGGGACAGGGCTACGAGCAGTACTTC,TRBJ2-7,TRBV27,-,TRBD1
CASSPGQGSGAEAFF,TGTGCCAGCTCACCGGGACAGGGCTCAGGGGCTGAAGCTTTCTTT,TRBJ1-1,TRBV18,-,TRBD1
CASSKYPGDGELFF,TGTGCCAGCAGCAAATATCCGGGGGACGGGGAGCTGTTTTTT,TRBJ2-2,TRBV21-1,-,-
CATETSDYNEQFF,TGTGCCACAGAAACTAGCGATTACAATGAGCAGTTCTTC,TRBJ2-1,TRBV6-6,-,TRBD2
CASSLAGTGVSAEAFF,TGCGCCAGCAGCTTGGCCGGGACAGGGGTATCCGCTGAAGCTTTCTTT,TRBJ1-1,TRBV5-1,-,TRBD1